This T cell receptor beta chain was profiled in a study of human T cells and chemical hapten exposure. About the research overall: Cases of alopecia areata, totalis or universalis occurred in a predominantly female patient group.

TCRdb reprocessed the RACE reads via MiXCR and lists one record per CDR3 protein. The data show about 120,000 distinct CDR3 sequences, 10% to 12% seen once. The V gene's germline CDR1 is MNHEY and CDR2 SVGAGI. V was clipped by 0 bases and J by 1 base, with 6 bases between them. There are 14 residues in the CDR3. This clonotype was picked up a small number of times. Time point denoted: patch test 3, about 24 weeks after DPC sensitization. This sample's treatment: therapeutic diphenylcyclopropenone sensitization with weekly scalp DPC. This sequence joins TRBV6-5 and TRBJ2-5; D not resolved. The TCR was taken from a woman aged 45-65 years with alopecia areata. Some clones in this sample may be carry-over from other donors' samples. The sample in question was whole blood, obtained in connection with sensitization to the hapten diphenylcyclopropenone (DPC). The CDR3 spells CASSYSQIQETQYF. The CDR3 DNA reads TGTGCCAGCAGTTACTCGCAGATCCAAGAGACCCAGTACTTC.